These 9 T cell receptor beta chains share one sample of origin, sequenced in a study of blood T cell repertoires in COVID-19. Here immunoSEQ multiplex PCR was the method, and the copy in TCRdb shows in-frame clones only, minus some. The sample has about 480,000 clones; roughly nine tenths are singletons. The sample consisted of peripheral blood. The receptors originated from a man between 18 and 35 years old with COVID-19, enrolled during active disease.

V gene TRBV7-9 combines with J gene TRBJ1-1; 10 bases map to TRBD1. The germline CDR1 and CDR2 sequences are SEHNR and FQNEAQ (reference sequence). J gave up 0 bases and V 8 bases, and 12 bases lay outside the gene matches. The CDR3 covers 17 residues. The CDR3 DNA reads as TGTGCCAGCCCCGAAACGGGGACAGGGGATATGAACACTGAAGCTTTCTTT. It is translated as CASPETGTGDMNTEAFF.

V usage is TRBV6-8 and J usage is TRBJ2-2; D uncertain. From germline, CDR1 is MNHGY and CDR2 SAAAGT. This CDR3 comprises 14 residues. Trimming removed 2 bases at V and 6 bases at J, with 10 bases between. CDR3 coding DNA: TGTGCCAGCAGTTACCCGGTGGTTGCCGGGGAGCTGTTTTTT. Translation gives CASSYPVVAGELFF.

V gene TRBV10-2 combines with J gene TRBJ2-1; D is undetermined. Trimming stripped 4 bases from V and 8 bases from J, with 9 bases between. The CDR3 has 12 residues. Per germline, CDR1 WSHSY and CDR2 SAAADI. The CDR3 DNA sequence: TGCGCCAGCAGTGTGACTCGGGATGAGCAGTTCTTC. Translating gives CASSVTRDEQFF.

The V call is TRBV19, the J call TRBJ2-7; 9 bases align to TRBD1. J was trimmed by 5 bases and V by 8 bases; bases with no gene match: 13. Germline V CDR1 and CDR2: LNHDA, SQIVND (reference sequence). This CDR3 contains 15 residues. CDR3 DNA: TGTGCCAGTGCGACTCAGGGACAGGGTCACAACGAGCAGTACTTC. This sequence encodes CASATQGQGHNEQYF.

This clone was observed once. For the CDR3, the DNA is TGCGCCAGCAGCTTGGAACAGAACTCTATGTTTAGGGGCTACACCTTC. As protein: CASSLEQNSMFRGYTF. The chain carries TRBV5-1 and TRBJ1-2; D is uncertain. The V gene's germline CDR1 is SGHRS and CDR2 YFSETQ. The V and J ends lost 0 bases and 8 bases respectively, with 20 bases between them. The CDR3 spans 16 residues.

The V and J genes are TRBV27 and TRBJ2-7; D may be TRBD1 (6 bases). Trimming took 6 bases from V and 3 from J, leaving 15 bases between them. This CDR3 is 14 amino acids long. Germline V gives CDR1 MNHEY, CDR2 SMNVEV (reference sequence). CDR3 DNA sequence: TGTGCCAGCAGCCCCCTGGGACAAGACTACGAGCAGTACTTC. It yields the protein CASSPLGQDYEQYF.

The chain carries TRBV2 and TRBJ2-3, with D possibly being TRBD2 (6 bases). Germline V lookup: CDR1 SNHLY, CDR2 FYNNEI. V was trimmed by 4 bases and J by 8 bases, leaving 19 bases between them. The CDR3 sequence is 15 residues long. CDR3 region: CASSVAGPPVGTQYF. In nucleotides, the CDR3 is TGTGCCAGCAGTGTGGCGGGGCCCCCGGTTGGTACGCAGTATTTT.

This clone was observed a few times. The chain carries TRBV19 and TRBJ1-1; D gene uncertain. CDR1 is LNHDA and CDR2 is SQIVND in the germline V gene (reference sequence). Trimming took 4 bases from V and 1 from J, leaving 10 bases between them. CDR3 length equals 14 residues. The chain's CDR3 is CASSKGNRNTEAFF. DNA for the CDR3: TGTGCCAGTAGTAAAGGCAACAGGAACACTGAAGCTTTCTTT.

This chain's CDR3 is CASSSSRREQFF. The DNA for the CDR3 is TGTGCCAGCAGTTCTTCCCGTCGTGAGCAGTTCTTC. V gene TRBV6-5 combines with J gene TRBJ2-1, with unresolved D. Germline lookup yields CDR1 MNHEY and CDR2 SVGAGI. The CDR3 extends over 12 amino acids. V was clipped by 4 bases and J by 9 bases, with 10 bases between them.